These 23 T cell receptor beta chains were all obtained from the same sample, sequenced in a study of T-cell memory formation after mild COVID-19 (dated by TCRdb to about 2021). Libraries were made using 5' RACE. Sequencing used an Illumina NovaSeq 6000. TCRdb took the public reads, trimmed them with fastp at Q25, ran MiXCR for clone calling and kept in-frame beta chains. Merged by CDR3 protein, the rows form single entries marked with the most common genes and DNA. This sample is represented by roughly 190,000 distinct CDR3 sequences; around 19% of them were singletons. Roughly 2.6% of the sample goes to the ten largest clones. What was sequenced was PBMCs or a T cell subset sorted from them (not recorded which). The receptors stem from an adult woman who had mild COVID-19 (a few samples of this study predate the infection). The sample titles of this study are shuffled in the database, so cell type and time point are left out; the donor was told from shared clones.

This clonotype was counted many times. The chain employs TRBV7-9 and TRBJ1-5, with 7 bases matching TRBD1. Germline CDR1 SEHNR, CDR2 FQNEAQ (reference sequence). The CDR3 spans 12 residues. The junction had 6 bases not matched to a gene; V was cut back by 5 bases and J by 11 bases. The CDR3 DNA is TGTGCCAGCAGCCATACAGGGGAGGCCCAGCATTTT. This translates into CASSHTGEAQHF.

The chain employs TRBV18 and TRBJ1-3, with 8 bases that match TRBD1. CDR1 and CDR2 (germline): KGHSH, LQKENI. The CDR3 is 19 residues long. V was clipped by 0 bases and J by 2 bases; unmatched bases: 12. CDR3 coding DNA: TGTGCCAGCTCACCACCTGAGACAGGGGTCAACGGGCCTGGAAACACCATATATTTT. This encodes CASSPPETGVNGPGNTIYF.

The J gene is TRBJ1-3, the V gene TRBV27; D remains unclear. Germline lookup yields CDR1 MNHEY and CDR2 SMNVEV (reference sequence). V was shortened by 6 bases and J by 0 bases, with 18 bases between the two germline ends. CDR3 length: 17 amino acids. Written as DNA, the CDR3 is TGTGCCAGCAGCCCAGAGATCAGGAGGGACTCTGGAAACACCATATATTTT. As protein: CASSPEIRRDSGNTIYF.

This chain uses TRBV7-9 with TRBJ1-1, with unresolved D. This CDR3 contains 14 residues. Trimming stripped 0 bases from V and 8 bases from J, with 13 bases between. Germline-derived CDR1 and CDR2 are SEHNR and FQNEAQ (reference sequence). The CDR3 region has the DNA TGTGCCAGCAGCTTAGCGTTGGGCCCGACGGAAGCTTTCTTT. Translation: CASSLALGPTEAFF.

This clonotype came up a few times. This chain uses TRBV2 with TRBJ1-4; 8 bases are shared with TRBD1. The trim removed 6 bases at V and 3 bases at J, leaving 3 bases unmatched. The germline V gene has CDR1 SNHLY and CDR2 FYNNEI. The CDR3 has 14 amino acids. The CDR3 loop reads CASRWTGPNEKLFF. In DNA form, the CDR3 reads TGTGCCAGCAGGTGGACAGGGCCTAATGAAAAACTGTTTTTT.

This chain joins TRBV20-1 and TRBJ2-7, with D possibly being TRBD2 (6 bases). The CDR3 runs 14 residues. CDR1 is DFQATT and CDR2 is SNEGSKA in the germline V gene (reference sequence). Trimming removed 3 bases at V and 2 bases at J, with 14 bases between. The CDR3 here is CSASRDLRTYEQYF. CDR3 coding DNA: TGCAGTGCTAGCCGGGACTTACGAACCTACGAGCAGTACTTC.

The J gene is TRBJ2-1, the V gene TRBV6-6; TRBD1 is a possible D gene (6 bases). V dropped 7 bases and J dropped 2 bases, with 15 bases sitting between them. CDR1 is MNHNY, CDR2 SVGAGI, per germline (reference sequence). The CDR3 is 15 residues long. Written as DNA, the CDR3 is TGTGCCAGCACCCACGGCTGGGGGCCCTACAATGAGCAGTTCTTC. Residues: CASTHGWGPYNEQFF.

The gene calls are TRBV7-9 and TRBJ1-3, with unresolved D. The V gene's germline CDR1 is SEHNR and CDR2 FQNEAQ (reference sequence). CDR3 length: 15 amino acids. The V and J ends lost 1 base and 9 bases respectively, with 16 bases between them. In DNA, the CDR3 is TGTGCCAGCAGCTTAGGCCGGGAACTAGCTACCACCATATATTTT. This sequence encodes CASSLGRELATTIYF. Together with reference TRBV7-9 and TRBJ1-3, the CDR3 gives the full variable domain: DTGVSQNPRHKITKRGQNVTFRCDPISEHNRLYWYRQTLGQGPEFLTYFQNEAQLEKSRLLSDRFSAERPKGSFSTLEIQRTEQGDSAMYLCASSLGRELATTIYFGEGSWLTVV.

This clonotype came up a few times. The V and J genes are TRBV7-3 and TRBJ1-1; no reliable D call. The germline CDR1 and CDR2 sequences are SGHTA and FQGTGA. V was cut by 2 bases and J by 6 bases, with 10 bases left in between. This CDR3 region has 13 residues. The CDR3 coding sequence is TGTGCCAGCAGCTTAGACTTTCGGGCTGAAGCTTTCTTT. This codes for CASSLDFRAEAFF.

This clonotype was seen more than once but under ten times. This chain connects TRBV2 to TRBJ2-5, with D perhaps matching TRBD1 (6 bases). CDR3 length: 15 residues. From germline, CDR1 is SNHLY and CDR2 FYNNEI. The V and J ends lost 8 bases and 4 bases respectively, with 20 bases between them. The CDR3: CASYGYREVRETQYF. The CDR3 DNA reads as TGTGCCAGCTATGGGTACAGGGAAGTTCGAGAGACCCAGTACTTC.

The chain combines TRBV2 with TRBJ2-4; D is undetermined. V gave up 6 bases and J gave up 4 bases, with 10 bases separating them. This CDR3 is 13 amino acids long. In germline, CDR1 is SNHLY, CDR2 FYNNEI. Written as DNA, the CDR3 is TGTGCCAGCAGCCCCATCGGGAAAAACATTCAGTACTTC. Translated, it gives CASSPIGKNIQYF.

The chain recombines TRBV3-1 with TRBJ2-7, with D unresolved. V was cut by 2 bases and J by 3 bases, with 2 bases left in between. Germline CDR1 is LGHDT and CDR2 is YNNKEL (reference sequence). The CDR3 is made up of 11 amino acids. In nucleotides, the CDR3 is TGTGCCAGCAGCCAACTCTACGAGCAGTACTTC. It specifies CASSQLYEQYF.

This rearrangement joins TRBV5-1 to TRBJ2-1, with D maybe TRBD1 (6 bases). The germline gives CDR1 SGHRS, CDR2 YFSETQ. The CDR3 is 14 residues long. Between the trimmed V and J ends, which lost 2 bases and 4 bases, there was a span of 10 bases. In DNA form, the CDR3 reads TGCGCCAGCAGCTTAGGACAGCGTTACAATGAGCAGTTCTTC. This encodes CASSLGQRYNEQFF.

A few counts support this clonotype. CDR3 loop: CSARDPTGTRGGGYTF. The CDR3 region has the DNA TGCAGTGCTAGAGATCCTACCGGGACTCGGGGAGGAGGCTACACCTTC. The chain combines TRBV20-1 with TRBJ1-2; D possibly corresponds to TRBD1 (5 bases). Germline loops: CDR1 DFQATT, CDR2 SNEGSKA (reference sequence). V was clipped by 0 bases and J by 8 bases, with 22 bases between them. This CDR3 contains 16 residues.

The chain joins TRBV18 to TRBJ2-3; a weak D match, TRBD1 (6 bases). Germline V gives CDR1 KGHSH, CDR2 LQKENI. This CDR3 has 15 amino acids. V was shortened by 6 bases and J by 0 bases, with 13 bases between the two germline ends. This CDR3 is CASSKGDLSTDTQYF. In DNA form, the CDR3 reads TGTGCCAGCTCCAAGGGGGACCTAAGCACAGATACGCAGTATTTT.

This chain uses TRBV6-1 with TRBJ2-2, with D maybe TRBD2 (6 bases). V was shortened by 5 bases and J by 1 base, with 14 bases between the two germline ends. From germline, CDR1 is MNHNS and CDR2 SASEGT. The length of the CDR3 is 16 residues. The CDR3 nucleotides read TGTGCCAGCAGTCCTCGCCTAGCGTTGAACACCGGGGAGCTGTTTTTT. It codes for CASSPRLALNTGELFF.

This chain connects TRBV11-3 to TRBJ2-3; a possible D gene is TRBD1 (7 bases). The CDR3 totals 14 residues. Deletions cut 4 bases from V and 8 bases from J, with 16 bases between. In germline, CDR1 is SGHNT, CDR2 YENEEA. The CDR3 protein is CASSYMAQGGTQYF. The CDR3 DNA is TGTGCCAGCAGCTACATGGCCCAGGGGGGTACGCAGTATTTT.

The V and J genes are TRBV5-1 and TRBJ2-7; 13 bases are shared with TRBD2. There are 14 residues in the CDR3. With V trimmed by 4 bases and J by 5 bases, 3 bases remained unmatched. Germline assignment: CDR1 SGHRS and CDR2 YFSETQ. CDR3 DNA: TGCGCCAGCAGCACTGGACTAGCGGGAGACGAGCAGTACTTC. Amino acid sequence: CASSTGLAGDEQYF.

V is TRBV12-3 or TRBV12-4 and J is TRBJ1-6; D unclear. Trimming removed 2 bases at V and 7 bases at J, with 24 bases between. CDR3 length equals 19 residues. CDR3 DNA sequence: TGTGCCAGCAGTTTATTCCTTGGTGGCCTAACCCGCTCAAATTCACCCCTCCACTTT. Its protein is CASSLFLGGLTRSNSPLHF.

V is TRBV4-3 and J is TRBJ1-1, with D possibly TRBD1 on 5 matching bases. Germline CDR1 reads LGHNA; CDR2 reads YSLEER. The CDR3 has 15 amino acids. V lost 0 bases and J lost 1, with 9 bases in between. CDR3 in DNA: TGCGCCAGCAGCCAAGAGCCGGGGCGGAACACTGAAGCTTTCTTT. This codes for CASSQEPGRNTEAFF.

This clonotype was observed at least ten times. CDR3 DNA: TGTGCCAGCAGTTACTCCGGGGGGAATTCACCCCTCCACTTT. Protein product: CASSYSGGNSPLHF. The rearrangement joins TRBV6-5 to TRBJ1-6; perhaps TRBD1 as D (5 bases). The CDR3 runs to 14 residues. The ends were cut back, 0 bases at V and 7 bases at J, with 7 bases in the middle. Germline V CDR1 and CDR2: MNHEY, SVGAGI.

CDR3 coding DNA: TGCGCCATCAGGACGGACTACTCCTACGAGCAGTACTTC. This translates into CAIRTDYSYEQYF. The chain employs TRBV10-2 and TRBJ2-7, with a tentative D call TRBD2 (6 bases). Germline V gene lookup returns CDR1 WSHSY and CDR2 SAAADI. Trimming removed 10 bases from V and 0 bases from J, with 13 bases in between. The CDR3 has 13 residues.

The genes are TRBV20-1 and TRBJ2-5; 7 bases line up with TRBD2. V lost 7 bases and J lost 5; bases outside the gene matches: 7. The V gene's germline CDR1 is DFQATT and CDR2 SNEGSKA (reference sequence). This CDR3 contains 12 residues. CDR3 residues: CSVGRAWETQYF. The CDR3, as DNA: TGCAGTGTGGGGAGGGCGTGGGAGACCCAGTACTTC.